These T cell receptor beta chains were read from a single sample in a study of T-cell memory formation after mild COVID-19. TCRdb ran MiXCR on the 5' RACE reads and lists one entry per CDR3 protein. The repertoire has hundreds of thousands of distinct CDR3 sequences, approximately 14% of them found once; the top ten carry 20% to 25%. Sequencing was performed on PBMCs or a T cell subset sorted from them (not recorded which). These receptors all come from a man younger than 30 who had mild COVID-19 (a few samples of this study predate the infection). Cell type and time point are not known. Each CDR3 is given with its conserved first and last residue. Fields, in order: V gene, J gene, CDR3 protein.

TRBV20-1	TRBJ2-5	CSARGLDGETQYF
TRBV4-2	TRBJ1-5	CASSQPDRGLPQPQHF
TRBV2	TRBJ2-5	CASSILTGPGETQYF
TRBV5-6	TRBJ2-2	CASRGDYTGELFF
TRBV14	TRBJ2-2	CASSRPGTGAGTGELFF
TRBV7-2	TRBJ2-5	CASSFSLENQETQYF
TRBV5-1	TRBJ1-6	CASSSGQGNSPLHF
TRBV3-1	TRBJ2-5	CASSQEGTGGEETQYF
TRBV4-3	TRBJ2-1	CASGAGARLGEQFF
TRBV12-3/TRBV12-4	TRBJ1-1	CASSLGSTEAFF
TRBV11-2	TRBJ2-7	CASSLDMGVYEQYF
TRBV10-3	TRBJ2-7	CAISVGMGYEQYF